This TCR beta chain stems from a study of blood T cell repertoires in COVID-19. About the study: There were acute and convalescent COVID-19 samples, and they came from the United States, Italy and Spain.

Assay used: immunoSEQ multiplex PCR; TCRdb lists only in-frame clones, some missing. The data hold around 200,000 clones, with around 83% observed a single time. In germline, CDR1 is SGHDN, CDR2 FVKESK. There are 16 residues in the CDR3. Unmatched junction bases numbered 10, after V lost 3 bases and J lost 5 bases. The V call is TRBV14, the J call TRBJ2-1; 7 nucleotides agree with TRBD1. Material: peripheral blood. This clonotype originated in a man in his fifties with active or convalescent COVID-19. In DNA form, the CDR3 reads TGTGCCAGCAGCCATTTTCCGGGACAGACTAACAATGAGCAGTTCTTC. Its protein is CASSHFPGQTNNEQFF.